The TCR beta chain described here comes from a study of blood T cell repertoires in COVID-19 (TCRdb year 2020). Describing the broader study: Collaborator samples came from the United States, Italy and Spain and covered acute and convalescent phases of COVID-19. The material from the prospective study consisted of cDNA or gDNA derived from T cells, B-cell-depleted T cells, or PBMCs. The dataset comprised deeply sampled blood TCRbeta repertoires from subjects exposed to, actively infected with, or recovered from COVID-19. The repertoires were released in a freely available public database meant as a resource for research on the immune response to SARS-CoV-2. The samples were drawn from two sources: the first 160 participants of the ongoing ImmuneRACE study, and over 1,000 subjects contributed by 6 global collaborators. Nearly every sample came with metadata listing a de-identified subject ID, COVID-19 status, age in years and sex. HLA class I and class II types, where available, came from metadata supplied by the sample provider rather than from assay-based typing. Overall results and qualifications from the work: The quantity of clinical and demographic metadata differed by source and by participant and was supplied without curation.

CDR1 and CDR2 are drawn from the germline V gene (reference sequence): LNHDA, SQIVND. There are 16 amino acids in the CDR3, from cysteine to phenylalanine inclusive. Only CDR3 DNA remains: 48 bases, in frame from the first base. Germline trimming amounts to 4 bases on V and 3 bases on J, with 9 as the count of junction bases outside the gene matches. A remark on this clone: Its recognized antigen is unknown. Base-call qualities are not available, and no considerably larger clone is one nucleotide away.

One collaborating source in Seattle enrolled patients during active infection and followed them longitudinally through the course of disease. The collaborating institutions used their own protocols to collect whole blood in K2EDTA tubes. For TCRbeta analysis, collaborator samples were shipped as frozen whole blood, as isolated PBMCs, or as DNA extracted from either sample type. TCRbeta CDR3 regions were amplified from genomic DNA by means of the immunoSEQ Assay, a bias-controlled multiplex PCR. The paper's data handling went like this. The number of nucleated cells in each sample was estimated from the amplification of reference gene primers within the assay. Sequence reads were collapsed and filtered to measure the absolute abundance of every unique TCRbeta CDR3 rearrangement. For each sample, productive Simpson clonality was calculated as the square root of Simpson's diversity index over productive rearrangements. TCRdb re-hosts the immuneACCESS table, in-frame sequences only. Its copies lack some clones; in the studies checked, an unresolved V gene accounts for under half of them, and the cause for the rest is not known. The V and J calls and clone size are taken from that table; D and trimming were inferred from the DNA. The sample has roughly 280,000 clones on record, 88% of them singletons. The top ten constitute 11% of the sample.

Sequencing was performed on peripheral blood. The chain is assembled from TRBV19 and TRBJ2-7; 10 central nucleotides agree with TRBD2. The TCR sequence derives from a woman in her twenties or thirties with COVID-19, enrolled during active disease. The nucleotide sequence reads as follows: TGTGCCAGTAGTAAGGCCTCCCTAGCGGGAGTCTACGAGCAGTACTTC. Its amino acids are CASSKASLAGVYEQYF.